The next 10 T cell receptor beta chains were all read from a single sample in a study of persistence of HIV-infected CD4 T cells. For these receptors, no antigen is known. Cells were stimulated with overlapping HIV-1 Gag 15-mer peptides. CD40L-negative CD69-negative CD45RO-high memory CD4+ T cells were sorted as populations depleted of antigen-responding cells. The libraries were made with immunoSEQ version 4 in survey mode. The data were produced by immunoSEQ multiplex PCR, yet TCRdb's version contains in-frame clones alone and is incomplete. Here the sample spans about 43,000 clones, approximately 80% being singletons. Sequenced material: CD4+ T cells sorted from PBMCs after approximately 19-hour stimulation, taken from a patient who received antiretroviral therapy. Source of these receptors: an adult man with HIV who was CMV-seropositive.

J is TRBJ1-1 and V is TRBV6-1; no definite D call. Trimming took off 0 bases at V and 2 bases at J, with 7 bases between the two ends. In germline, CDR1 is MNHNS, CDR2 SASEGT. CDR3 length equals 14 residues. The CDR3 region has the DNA TGTGCCAGCAGTGAAGCGGGAAAAAACACTGAAGCTTTCTTT. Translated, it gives CASSEAGKNTEAFF.

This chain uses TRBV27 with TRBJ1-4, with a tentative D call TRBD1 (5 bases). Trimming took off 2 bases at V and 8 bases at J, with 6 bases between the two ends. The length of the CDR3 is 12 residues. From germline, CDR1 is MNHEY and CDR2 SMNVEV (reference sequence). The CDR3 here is CASSLGGEKLFF. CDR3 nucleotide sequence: TGTGCCAGCAGTTTAGGGGGGGAAAAACTGTTTTTT.

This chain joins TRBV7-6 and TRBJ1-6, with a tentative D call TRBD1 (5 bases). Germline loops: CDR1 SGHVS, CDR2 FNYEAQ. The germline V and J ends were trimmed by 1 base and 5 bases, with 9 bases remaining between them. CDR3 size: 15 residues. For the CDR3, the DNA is TGTGCCAGCAGCTTAGTGGGACCGAATAATTCACCCCTCCACTTT. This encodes CASSLVGPNNSPLHF.

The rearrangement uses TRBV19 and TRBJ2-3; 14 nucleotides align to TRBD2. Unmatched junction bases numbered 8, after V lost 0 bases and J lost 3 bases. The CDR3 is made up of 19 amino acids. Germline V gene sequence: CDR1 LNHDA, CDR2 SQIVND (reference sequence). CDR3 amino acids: CASSIDGPGTSGGTDTQYF. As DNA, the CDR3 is TGTGCCAGTAGTATAGACGGTCCCGGGACTAGCGGGGGAACAGATACGCAGTATTTT.

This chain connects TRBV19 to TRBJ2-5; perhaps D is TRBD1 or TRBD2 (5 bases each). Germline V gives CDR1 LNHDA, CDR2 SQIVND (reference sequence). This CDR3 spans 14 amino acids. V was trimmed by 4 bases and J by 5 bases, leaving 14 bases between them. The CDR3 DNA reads TGTGCCAGTAGTAGAGGAACTTGGGGGGAGACCCAGTACTTC. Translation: CASSRGTWGETQYF.

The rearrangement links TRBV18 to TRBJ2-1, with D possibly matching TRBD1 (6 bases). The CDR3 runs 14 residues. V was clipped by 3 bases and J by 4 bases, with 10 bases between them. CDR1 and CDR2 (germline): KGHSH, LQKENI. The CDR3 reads CASSPGAPYNEQFF. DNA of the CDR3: TGTGCCAGCTCACCGGGGGCTCCGTACAATGAGCAGTTCTTC. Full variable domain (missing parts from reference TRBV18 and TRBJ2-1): NAGVMQNPRHLVRRRGQEARLRCSPMKGHSHVYWYRQLPEEGLKFMVYLQKENIIDESGMPKERFSAEFPKEGPSILRIQQVVRGDSAAYFCASSPGAPYNEQFFGPGTRLTVL.

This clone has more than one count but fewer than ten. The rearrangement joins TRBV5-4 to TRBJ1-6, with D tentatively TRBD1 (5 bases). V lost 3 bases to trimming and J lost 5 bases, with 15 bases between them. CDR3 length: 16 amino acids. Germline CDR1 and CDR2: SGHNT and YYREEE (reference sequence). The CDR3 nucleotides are TGTGCCAGCAGCTCAGTGCAGGGTTTGGATAATTCACCCCTCCACTTT. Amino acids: CASSSVQGLDNSPLHF.

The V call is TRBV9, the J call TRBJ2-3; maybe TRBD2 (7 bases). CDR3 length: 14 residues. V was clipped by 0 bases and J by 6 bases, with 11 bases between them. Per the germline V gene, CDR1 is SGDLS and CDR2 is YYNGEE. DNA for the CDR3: TGTGCCAGCAGCGTAGGGACAGCGGGGGATACGCAGTATTTT. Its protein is CASSVGTAGDTQYF.

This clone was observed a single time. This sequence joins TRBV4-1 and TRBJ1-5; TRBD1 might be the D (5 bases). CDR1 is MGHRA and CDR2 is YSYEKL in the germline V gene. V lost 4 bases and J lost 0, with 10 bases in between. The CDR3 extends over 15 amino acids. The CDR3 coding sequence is TGCGCCAGCAGCCCCCGGACAAGTAGCAATCAGCCCCAGCATTTT. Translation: CASSPRTSSNQPQHF.

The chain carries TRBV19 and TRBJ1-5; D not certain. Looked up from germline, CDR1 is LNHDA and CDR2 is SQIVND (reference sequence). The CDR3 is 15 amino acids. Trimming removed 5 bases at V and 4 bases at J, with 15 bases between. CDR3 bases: TGTGCCAGTAGTGGATCCACCTACCAAAATCAGCCCCAGCATTTT. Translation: CASSGSTYQNQPQHF.